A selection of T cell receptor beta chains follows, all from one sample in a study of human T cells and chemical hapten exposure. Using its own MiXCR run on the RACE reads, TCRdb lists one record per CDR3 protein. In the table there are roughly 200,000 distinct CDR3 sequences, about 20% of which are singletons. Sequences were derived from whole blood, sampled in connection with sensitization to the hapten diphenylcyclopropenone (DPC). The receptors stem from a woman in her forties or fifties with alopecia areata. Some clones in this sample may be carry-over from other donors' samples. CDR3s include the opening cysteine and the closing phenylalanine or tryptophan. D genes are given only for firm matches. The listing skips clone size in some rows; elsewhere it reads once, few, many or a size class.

CDR3aa: CASSDGRRANTGELFF; CDR3nt: TGCGCCAGCAGCGATGGTCGCAGGGCGAACACCGGGGAGCTGTTTTTT; abundance: -; d_gene: -; v_gene: TRBV5-1; j_gene: TRBJ2-2
CDR3aa: CASRLRGTGKAFF; CDR3nt: TGTGCCAGCAGGCTCAGGGGCACCGGGAAAGCTTTCTTT; abundance: many; d_gene: -; v_gene: TRBV12-3/TRBV12-4; j_gene: TRBJ1-1
CDR3aa: CASSTGTYYEQYF; CDR3nt: TGCGCCAGCAGTACCGGGACTTACTACGAGCAGTACTTC; abundance: many; d_gene: -; v_gene: TRBV5-1; j_gene: TRBJ2-7
CDR3aa: CASSYTGQGEAFF; CDR3nt: TGTGCCAGCAGTTATACAGGGCAGGGTGAAGCTTTCTTT; abundance: -; d_gene: -; v_gene: TRBV6-6; j_gene: TRBJ1-1
CDR3aa: CASSILAGGFESYNEQFF; CDR3nt: TGTGCCAGCAGTATACTAGCGGGAGGTTTTGAGTCCTACAATGAGCAGTTCTTC; abundance: -; d_gene: TRBD2; v_gene: TRBV25-1; j_gene: TRBJ2-1
CDR3aa: CAISDPPGSGNTIYF; CDR3nt: TGTGCCATCAGTGACCCCCCAGGCTCTGGAAACACCATATATTTT; abundance: -; d_gene: -; v_gene: TRBV10-3; j_gene: TRBJ1-3
CDR3aa: CASRDRSTQPQHF; CDR3nt: TGTGCCAGCCGTGACAGGTCTACTCAGCCCCAGCATTTT; abundance: -; d_gene: -; v_gene: TRBV6-6; j_gene: TRBJ1-5
CDR3aa: CASSLGWTSGRDEQFF; CDR3nt: TGTGCCAGCAGCTTGGGGTGGACTAGCGGGAGAGATGAGCAGTTCTTC; abundance: few; d_gene: TRBD2; v_gene: TRBV7-9; j_gene: TRBJ2-1
CDR3aa: CSVIGATSSYEQYF; CDR3nt: TGCAGCGTCATCGGGGCGACCTCCTCCTACGAGCAGTACTTC; abundance: -; d_gene: -; v_gene: TRBV29-1; j_gene: TRBJ2-7
CDR3aa: CASSYFAGQGYPLHF; CDR3nt: TGTGCCAGCAGTTATTTTGCGGGACAGGGGTATCCCCTCCACTTT; abundance: many; d_gene: TRBD1; v_gene: TRBV6-5; j_gene: TRBJ1-6
CDR3aa: CSAESPGNYGYTF; CDR3nt: TGCAGTGCTGAGAGTCCAGGAAACTATGGCTACACCTTC; abundance: -; d_gene: -; v_gene: TRBV20-1; j_gene: TRBJ1-2
CDR3aa: CASSVGSTRLSSGNTIYF; CDR3nt: TGTGCCAGCAGCGTAGGATCCACTAGGCTAAGCTCTGGAAACACCATATATTTT; abundance: few; d_gene: -; v_gene: TRBV9; j_gene: TRBJ1-3
CDR3aa: CASSLVPQDEKLFF; CDR3nt: TGCGCCAGCAGCTTGGTCCCCCAGGATGAAAAACTGTTTTTT; abundance: -; d_gene: -; v_gene: TRBV5-1; j_gene: TRBJ1-4
CDR3aa: CASSYRGGGSYTEAFF; CDR3nt: TGTGCCAGCAGTTACCGGGGGGGCGGGTCGTACACTGAAGCTTTCTTT; abundance: -; d_gene: -; v_gene: TRBV6-5; j_gene: TRBJ1-1
CDR3aa: CAISELAANTGELFF; CDR3nt: TGTGCCATCAGTGAACTAGCAGCGAACACCGGGGAGCTGTTTTTT; abundance: many; d_gene: -; v_gene: TRBV10-3; j_gene: TRBJ2-2
CDR3aa: CASSKTNQETQYF; CDR3nt: TGTGCCAGCAGTAAGACTAACCAAGAGACCCAGTACTTC; abundance: few; d_gene: -; v_gene: TRBV12-3/TRBV12-4; j_gene: TRBJ2-5
CDR3aa: CASSDGTGDQPQHF; CDR3nt: TGCGCCAGCAGCGACGGGACAGGGGATCAGCCCCAGCATTTT; abundance: -; d_gene: TRBD1; v_gene: TRBV5-1; j_gene: TRBJ1-5
CDR3aa: CASSYTGIETQYF; CDR3nt: TGTGCCAGCAGTTATACCGGGATAGAGACCCAGTACTTC; abundance: -; d_gene: -; v_gene: TRBV6-5; j_gene: TRBJ2-5
CDR3aa: CASRGGTFSYGYTF; CDR3nt: TGTGCCAGCAGGGGGGGGACCTTCAGCTATGGCTACACCTTC; abundance: -; d_gene: -; v_gene: TRBV2; j_gene: TRBJ1-2
CDR3aa: CASSYSILANYNEQFF; CDR3nt: TGTGCCAGCAGTTACTCGATTCTAGCCAACTACAATGAGCAGTTCTTC; abundance: -; d_gene: -; v_gene: TRBV6-5; j_gene: TRBJ2-1